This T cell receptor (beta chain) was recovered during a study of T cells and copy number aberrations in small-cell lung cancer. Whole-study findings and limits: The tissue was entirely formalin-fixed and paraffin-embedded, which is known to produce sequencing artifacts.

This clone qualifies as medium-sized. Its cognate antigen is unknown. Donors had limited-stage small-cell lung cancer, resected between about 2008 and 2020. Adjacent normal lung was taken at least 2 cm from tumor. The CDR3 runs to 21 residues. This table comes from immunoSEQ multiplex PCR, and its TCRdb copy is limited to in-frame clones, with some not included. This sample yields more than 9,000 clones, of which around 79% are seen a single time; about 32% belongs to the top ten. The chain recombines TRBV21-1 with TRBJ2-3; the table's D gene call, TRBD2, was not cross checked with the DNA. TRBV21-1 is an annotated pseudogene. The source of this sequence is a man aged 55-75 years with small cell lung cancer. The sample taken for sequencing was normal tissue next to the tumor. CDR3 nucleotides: TGTGCCAGCAGCAATTTATCCCTTGGGACTAGCGGGATTCACACCACAGATACGCAGTATTTT. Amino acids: CASSNLSLGTSGIHTTDTQYF.